The rows below give T cell receptor beta chains drawn from one sample of a study of blood T cell repertoires in COVID-19. Measured with immunoSEQ multiplex PCR; TCRdb has only the in-frame clones, and not every one. The table records about 170,000 clones, roughly 82% of them present only once. What was sequenced was peripheral blood. These receptors came from a woman aged 40 to 50 with COVID-19, enrolled during active disease. The CDR3 runs from the conserved cysteine through the conserved F or W. The order of the fields is CDR3 DNA, CDR3 protein, clone size, D gene, V gene, J gene. D genes are given only for firm matches. Clone size appears in some rows only: once, few, many, or a class for an expanded clone.

TGTGCCAGCAGCCAGAGTCAGGGGCTGGGAAACACCATATATTTT	CASSQSQGLGNTIYF	.	.	TRBV3-1/TRBV3-2	TRBJ1-3
TGTGCCAGCAGCTTAGAGTGGAGGGGATCACCCCTCCACTTT	CASSLEWRGSPLHF	.	.	TRBV11-2	TRBJ1-6
TGTGCCAGCAGTTTCACAGGGGCCAGGACCGGGGAGCTGTTTTTT	CASSFTGARTGELFF	once	TRBD1	TRBV28	TRBJ2-2
TGTGCCAGCAGGGGCGGAGGCGAGCAGTACTTC	CASRGGGEQYF	.	.	TRBV27	TRBJ2-7
TGTGCCAGCAGCTTAGAGGACAGGGGATGGGGTGGAAACACCATATATTTT	CASSLEDRGWGGNTIYF	.	TRBD1	TRBV7-8	TRBJ1-3
TGTGCCTGGAGTGTACAGATGATCTATGGCTACACCTTC	CAWSVQMIYGYTF	.	.	TRBV30	TRBJ1-2
TGTGCCAGCCGGAGCGGGAGTGATACGCAGTATTTT	CASRSGSDTQYF	.	TRBD2	TRBV9	TRBJ2-3
TGTGCCACTAGTGAAGCTTTCTTT	CATSEAFF	few	.	TRBV11-2	TRBJ1-1
TGTGCCAGCAGTCCGGGCCCGATGGGGGGTATGAACACTGAAGCTTTCTTT	CASSPGPMGGMNTEAFF	.	.	TRBV6-6	TRBJ1-1
TGTGCCAGCAGTAACCCCGCGGGACGTCTCCACGAGCAGTACTTC	CASSNPAGRLHEQYF	.	.	TRBV28	TRBJ2-7
TGTGCCAGCAGCTCCTCTAGCATCCCTGAGCAGTTCTTC	CASSSSSIPEQFF	few	.	TRBV9	TRBJ2-1
TGTGCCAGCTCAGAGTCTAGCGGGAGCTACGAGCAGTACTTC	CASSESSGSYEQYF	.	TRBD2	TRBV18	TRBJ2-7
TGTGCCAGCAGCTTACAGGGGGCTGGTTTAGAGACCCAGTACTTC	CASSLQGAGLETQYF	.	TRBD1	TRBV5-8	TRBJ2-5
TGTGCCAGTTCCCCTGGGGTGAGGGTATGGGATGAGCAGTTCTTC	CASSPGVRVWDEQFF	.	.	TRBV2	TRBJ2-1
TGTGCCAGCAGCCCCGTCGTAGCTAACTATGGCTACACCTTC	CASSPVVANYGYTF	few	.	TRBV7-9	TRBJ1-2